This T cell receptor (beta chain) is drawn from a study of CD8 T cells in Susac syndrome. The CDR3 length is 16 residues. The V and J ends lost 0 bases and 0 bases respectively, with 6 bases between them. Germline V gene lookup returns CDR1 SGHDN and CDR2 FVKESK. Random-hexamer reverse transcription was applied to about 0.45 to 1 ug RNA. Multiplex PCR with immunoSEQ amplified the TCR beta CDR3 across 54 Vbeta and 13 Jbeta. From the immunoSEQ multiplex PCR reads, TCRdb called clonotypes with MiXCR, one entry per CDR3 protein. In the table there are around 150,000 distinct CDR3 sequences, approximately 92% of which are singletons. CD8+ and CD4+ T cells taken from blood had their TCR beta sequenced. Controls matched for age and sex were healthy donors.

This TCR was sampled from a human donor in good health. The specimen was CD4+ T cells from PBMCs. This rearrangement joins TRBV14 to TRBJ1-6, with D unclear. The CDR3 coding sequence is TGTGCCAGCAGCCAAGAGCGGCACTCCTATAATTCACCCCTCCACTTT. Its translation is CASSQERHSYNSPLHF.